A selection of T cell receptor beta chains follows, all from one sample in a study of control samples from healthy donors and cancer patients. TCRdb's table, derived via immunoSEQ multiplex PCR, lists solely in-frame clones and lacks some. Of around 190,000 clones listed, 90% were seen once; the top ten hold 1.3% to 1.5%. Input material: blood. The origin of the receptors is a woman between 45 and 60 years old in good health. Each CDR3 is given with its conserved first and last residue. A D gene is named only where the DNA matches it firmly. Some rows mark clone size as missing; the rest say once, few, many or name a class of expanded clone.

.,.,TRBJ2-5,TRBV19,13,CASSTGRAWTQYF,TGTGCCAGTAGTACCGGACGGGCTTGGACCCAGTACTTC
.,.,TRBJ2-3,TRBV9,18,CASSVEAIWEMGTDTQYF,TGTGCCAGCAGCGTAGAGGCTATCTGGGAGATGGGAACAGATACGCAGTATTTT
TRBD1,.,TRBJ1-1,TRBV6-1,15,CASSEEQGGETEAFF,TGTGCCAGCAGTGAAGAGCAGGGGGGGGAGACTGAAGCTTTCTTT
TRBD1,.,TRBJ2-7,TRBV4-3,14,CASSQDRGTGEQYF,TGCGCCAGCAGCCAAGATAGGGGGACAGGCGAGCAGTACTTC
TRBD2,.,TRBJ2-3,TRBV7-2,15,CASSFIAGPGDTQYF,TGTGCCAGCAGCTTTATAGCGGGCCCGGGAGATACGCAGTATTTT
.,.,TRBJ2-3,TRBV15,13,CATSTRLVDTQYF,TGTGCCACCAGCACCCGACTAGTAGATACGCAGTATTTT
.,.,TRBJ1-1,TRBV5-1,15,CASSLGPFMNTEAFF,TGCGCCAGCAGCTTGGGACCGTTCATGAACACTGAAGCTTTCTTT
.,.,TRBJ1-5,TRBV25-1,15,CASSDGDTLNQPQHF,TGTGCCAGCAGTGATGGGGACACCCTCAATCAGCCCCAGCATTTT
.,once,TRBJ2-4,TRBV20-1,10,CSAGSGHQYF,TGCAGTGCTGGGAGTGGGCATCAGTACTTC
.,once,TRBJ1-2,TRBV19,11,CASSFGSGYTF,TGTGCCAGTAGTTTCGGGAGCGGCTACACCTTC
.,.,TRBJ1-2,TRBV7-8,13,CASSPERRYGYTF,TGTGCCAGCAGCCCGGAACGCCGCTATGGCTACACCTTC
TRBD1,.,TRBJ2-3,TRBV9,13,CASSGTGADTQYF,TGTGCCAGCAGCGGGACAGGGGCAGATACGCAGTATTTT
.,.,TRBJ1-2,TRBV28,12,CASSPGARGYTF,TGTGCCAGCAGTCCGGGCGCCCGTGGCTACACCTTC
.,.,TRBJ2-1,TRBV2,11,CASSEQVGAFF,TGTGCCAGCAGTGAACAAGTTGGGGCGTTCTTC
TRBD2,.,TRBJ2-7,TRBV28,14,CASIRGGVTHEQYF,TGTGCCAGCATTCGGGGGGGGGTTACCCACGAGCAGTACTTC
TRBD1,.,TRBJ2-3,TRBV7-6,14,CASSWGQGSDTQYF,TGTGCCAGCAGCTGGGGACAGGGATCAGATACGCAGTATTTT
.,.,TRBJ1-1,TRBV6-1,14,CASSENGKNTEAFF,TGTGCCAGCAGTGAAAACGGAAAAAACACTGAAGCTTTCTTT
.,.,TRBJ1-2,TRBV2,14,CASRNTGTQGGYTF,TGTGCCAGCAGGAACACCGGGACCCAAGGGGGCTACACCTTC
TRBD1,.,TRBJ1-5,TRBV5-6,15,CASSLGTGRVQPQHF,TGTGCCAGCAGCTTAGGGACAGGGAGAGTGCAGCCCCAGCATTTT
TRBD2,.,TRBJ2-7,TRBV28,15,CASSRTSGILYEQYF,TGTGCCAGCAGCCGTACTAGCGGAATCCTCTACGAGCAGTACTTC
TRBD2,few,TRBJ2-7,TRBV27,15,CASSPTSGFSYEQYF,TGTGCCAGCAGCCCAACTAGCGGGTTCTCCTACGAGCAGTACTTC
.,.,TRBJ2-7,TRBV6-2/TRBV6-3,14,CASSYWQGHYEQYF,TGTGCCAGCAGTTACTGGCAGGGGCACTACGAGCAGTACTTC
TRBD1,.,TRBJ1-2,TRBV9,17,CASSAGGDPGTPNGYTF,TGTGCCAGCAGCGCAGGGGGGGACCCGGGGACACCAAATGGCTACACCTTC
.,.,TRBJ1-2,TRBV4-2,13,CASSQDGGDGYTF,TGTGCCAGCAGCCAAGATGGGGGGGATGGCTACACCTTC
TRBD1,.,TRBJ2-7,TRBV5-4,14,CASSLDRAVGEQYF,TGTGCCAGCAGCCTGGACAGGGCGGTAGGCGAGCAGTACTTC
.,.,TRBJ2-1,TRBV21-1,15,CASSKVETGGNEQFF,TGTGCCAGCAGCAAAGTCGAGACAGGGGGCAATGAGCAGTTCTTC
TRBD1,.,TRBJ1-5,TRBV6-5,13,CASSYGTGQPQHF,TGTGCCAGCAGTTACGGGACAGGACAGCCCCAGCATTTT
.,.,TRBJ1-3,TRBV5-4,17,CASSLVGGRGSGNTIYF,TGTGCCAGCAGCTTGGTAGGAGGGCGCGGGTCTGGAAACACCATATATTTT
TRBD1,.,TRBJ2-1,TRBV3-1/TRBV3-2,16,CASSHVGQGLWNEQFF,TGTGCCAGCAGCCACGTGGGACAGGGCTTATGGAATGAGCAGTTCTTC
.,few,TRBJ1-5,TRBV12-3/TRBV12-4,13,CASSLTPFQPQHF,TGTGCCAGCAGCCTAACGCCCTTTCAGCCCCAGCATTTT
TRBD1,.,TRBJ1-5,TRBV19,16,CASSTPGQPSNQPQHF,TGTGCCAGTAGTACCCCGGGACAGCCCAGCAATCAGCCCCAGCATTTT
TRBD1,.,TRBJ2-2,TRBV5-4,15,CASSPQGLGTGELFF,TGTGCCAGCAGCCCACAGGGGTTAGGCACCGGGGAGCTGTTTTTT
.,once,TRBJ2-7,TRBV6-5,15,CASSYRDSGPYEQYF,TGTGCCAGCAGTTACAGGGACTCGGGGCCCTACGAGCAGTACTTC
TRBD1,.,TRBJ2-2,TRBV7-2,15,CASRRTGPNTGELFF,TGTGCCAGCAGGAGGACAGGGCCTAACACCGGGGAGCTGTTTTTT
.,.,TRBJ2-3,TRBV4-3,16,CASSQVLGASTDTQYF,TGCGCCAGCAGCCAAGTATTGGGGGCTAGCACAGATACGCAGTATTTT
.,.,TRBJ1-1,TRBV19,13,CASSMGGRTEAFF,TGTGCCAGTAGTATGGGCGGGCGGACTGAAGCTTTCTTT
.,.,TRBJ2-2,TRBV7-2,15,CASSSVGGRTGELFF,TGTGCCAGCAGCTCGGTGGGGGGGCGCACCGGGGAGCTGTTTTTT
.,.,TRBJ1-3,TRBV14,18,CASSQGIRTELVGNTIYF,TGTGCCAGCAGCCAAGGCATCCGTACGGAGCTGGTAGGAAACACCATATATTTT
.,.,TRBJ1-2,TRBV28,12,CASSFQLYGYTF,TGTGCCAGCAGTTTCCAGCTCTATGGCTACACCTTC
.,.,TRBJ1-4,TRBV4-1,16,CASSQESFTGYEKLFF,TGCGCCAGCAGCCAAGAAAGTTTCACAGGCTATGAAAAACTGTTTTTT
.,.,TRBJ1-1,TRBV28,14,CASSLLTGSFEAFF,TGTGCCAGCAGTTTACTAACCGGGTCCTTTGAAGCTTTCTTT
.,.,TRBJ1-4,TRBV19,15,CASSLGGATNEKLFF,TGTGCCAGTAGTCTCGGGGGAGCAACTAATGAAAAACTGTTTTTT
TRBD1,.,TRBJ2-3,TRBV6-2/TRBV6-3,16,CASSVIGQGARGTQYF,TGTGCCAGCAGCGTGATTGGACAGGGGGCGCGGGGGACGCAGTATTTT
TRBD2,.,TRBJ2-1,TRBV5-4,16,CASSLGRQAGTSEQFF,TGTGCCAGCAGCTTGGGTCGCCAAGCGGGAACCTCCGAGCAGTTCTTC
.,.,TRBJ1-2,TRBV7-9,14,CASSLGTQAYGYTF,TGTGCCAGCAGTCTCGGGACACAGGCCTATGGCTACACCTTC
.,.,TRBJ1-1,TRBV5-1,14,CASSFQGRVTEAFF,TGCGCCAGCAGCTTTCAGGGGAGGGTCACTGAAGCTTTCTTT
.,.,TRBJ2-2,TRBV6-5,15,CASSLERARTGELFF,TGTGCCAGCTCCCTGGAGCGGGCGAGGACCGGGGAGCTGTTTTTT
.,.,TRBJ2-3,TRBV30,14,CAWSLTGGVDTQYF,TGTGCCTGGAGTCTCACAGGGGGGGTAGATACGCAGTATTTT
TRBD2,once,TRBJ2-1,TRBV12-5,14,CASGPGLAGYEQFF,TGTGCTAGTGGACCGGGACTAGCGGGCTATGAGCAGTTCTTC
.,.,TRBJ1-1,TRBV5-1,15,CASSDWGTRDTEAFF,TGCGCCAGCAGCGACTGGGGAACGAGGGACACTGAAGCTTTCTTT
.,.,TRBJ1-1,TRBV24-1,14,CATSAPGRNTEAFF,TGTGCCACCAGTGCCCCAGGGAGGAACACTGAAGCTTTCTTT
TRBD2,.,TRBJ2-1,TRBV5-4,16,CASSSGLAQQAGPQFF,TGTGCCAGCAGCTCGGGACTAGCACAACAAGCGGGCCCGCAGTTCTTC